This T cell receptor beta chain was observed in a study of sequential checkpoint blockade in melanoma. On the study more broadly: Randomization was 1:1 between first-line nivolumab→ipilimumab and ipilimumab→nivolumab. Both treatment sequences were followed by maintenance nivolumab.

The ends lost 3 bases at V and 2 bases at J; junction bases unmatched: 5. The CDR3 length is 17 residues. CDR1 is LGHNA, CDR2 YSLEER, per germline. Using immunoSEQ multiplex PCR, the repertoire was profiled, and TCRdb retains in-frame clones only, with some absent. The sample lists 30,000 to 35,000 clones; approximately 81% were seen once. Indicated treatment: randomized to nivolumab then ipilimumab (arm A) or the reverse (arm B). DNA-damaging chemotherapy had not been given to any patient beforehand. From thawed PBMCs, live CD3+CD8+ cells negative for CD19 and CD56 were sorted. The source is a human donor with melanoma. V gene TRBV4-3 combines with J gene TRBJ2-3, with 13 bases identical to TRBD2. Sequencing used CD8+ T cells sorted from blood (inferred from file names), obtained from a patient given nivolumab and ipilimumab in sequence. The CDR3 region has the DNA TGCGCCAGCAGCCATGGTACTAGCGGGGGGGCCACAGATACGCAGTATTTT. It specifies CASSHGTSGGATDTQYF.